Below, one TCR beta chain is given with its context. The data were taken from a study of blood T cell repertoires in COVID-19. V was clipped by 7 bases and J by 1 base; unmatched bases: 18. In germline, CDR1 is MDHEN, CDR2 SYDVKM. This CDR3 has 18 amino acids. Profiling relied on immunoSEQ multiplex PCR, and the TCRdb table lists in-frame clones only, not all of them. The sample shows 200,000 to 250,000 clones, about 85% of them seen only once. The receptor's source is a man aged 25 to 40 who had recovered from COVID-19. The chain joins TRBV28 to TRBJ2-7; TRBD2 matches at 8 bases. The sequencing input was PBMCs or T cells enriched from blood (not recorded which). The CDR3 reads CASKKTSAKNPGSYEQYF. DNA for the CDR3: TGTGCCAGCAAAAAGACTAGCGCAAAAAACCCGGGGTCCTACGAGCAGTACTTC.